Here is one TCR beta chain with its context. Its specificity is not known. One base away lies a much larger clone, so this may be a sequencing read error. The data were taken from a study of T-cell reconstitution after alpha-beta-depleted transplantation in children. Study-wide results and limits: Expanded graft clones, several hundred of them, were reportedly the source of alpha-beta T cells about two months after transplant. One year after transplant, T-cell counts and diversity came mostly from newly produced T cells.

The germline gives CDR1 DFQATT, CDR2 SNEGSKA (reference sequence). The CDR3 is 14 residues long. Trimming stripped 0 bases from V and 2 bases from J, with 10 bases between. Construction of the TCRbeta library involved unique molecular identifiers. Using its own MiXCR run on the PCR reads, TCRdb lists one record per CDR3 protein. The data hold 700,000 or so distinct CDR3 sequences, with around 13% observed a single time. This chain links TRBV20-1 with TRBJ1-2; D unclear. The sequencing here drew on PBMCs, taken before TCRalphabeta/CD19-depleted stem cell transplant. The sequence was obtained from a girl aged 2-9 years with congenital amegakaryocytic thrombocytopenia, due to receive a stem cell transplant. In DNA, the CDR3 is TGCAGTGCTAGAGAAGGAGGAGGCAACTATGGCTACACCTTC. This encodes CSAREGGGNYGYTF.